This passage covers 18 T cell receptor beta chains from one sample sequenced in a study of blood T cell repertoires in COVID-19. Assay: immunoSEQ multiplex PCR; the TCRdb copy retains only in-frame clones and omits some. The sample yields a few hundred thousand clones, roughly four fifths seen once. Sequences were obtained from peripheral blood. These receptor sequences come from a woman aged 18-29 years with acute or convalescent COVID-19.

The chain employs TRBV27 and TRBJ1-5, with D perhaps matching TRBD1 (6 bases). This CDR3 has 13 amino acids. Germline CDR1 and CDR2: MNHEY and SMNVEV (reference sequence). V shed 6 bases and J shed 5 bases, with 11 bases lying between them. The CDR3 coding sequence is TGTGCCAGCAGCCTCCAGGGGCATCAGCCCCAGCATTTT. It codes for CASSLQGHQPQHF.

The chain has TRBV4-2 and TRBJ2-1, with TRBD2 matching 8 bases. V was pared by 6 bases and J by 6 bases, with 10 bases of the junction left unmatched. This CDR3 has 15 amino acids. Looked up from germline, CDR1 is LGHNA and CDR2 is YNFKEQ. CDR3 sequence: CASSPEREPSNEQFF. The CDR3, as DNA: TGTGCCAGCAGTCCCGAGCGGGAGCCAAGCAATGAGCAGTTCTTC.

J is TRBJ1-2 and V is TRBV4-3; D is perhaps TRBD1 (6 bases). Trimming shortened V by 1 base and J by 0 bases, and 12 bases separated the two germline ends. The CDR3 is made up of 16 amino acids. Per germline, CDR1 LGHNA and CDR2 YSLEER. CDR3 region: CASSQGVEGANYGYTF. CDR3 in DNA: TGCGCCAGCAGCCAAGGAGTTGAGGGGGCTAACTATGGCTACACCTTC.

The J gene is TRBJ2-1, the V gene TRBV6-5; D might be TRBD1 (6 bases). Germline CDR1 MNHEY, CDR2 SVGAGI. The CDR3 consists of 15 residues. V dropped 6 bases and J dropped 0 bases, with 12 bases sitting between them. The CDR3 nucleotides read TGTGCCAGCAGCAAAACAGGGAGCTCCTACAATGAGCAGTTCTTC. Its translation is CASSKTGSSYNEQFF.

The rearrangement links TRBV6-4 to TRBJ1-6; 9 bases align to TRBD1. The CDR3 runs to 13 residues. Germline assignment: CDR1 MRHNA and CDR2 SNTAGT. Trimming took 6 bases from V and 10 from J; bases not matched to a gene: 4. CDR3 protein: CASSRTGDSPLHF. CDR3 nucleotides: TGTGCCAGCAGCAGGACAGGGGACTCACCCCTCCACTTT.

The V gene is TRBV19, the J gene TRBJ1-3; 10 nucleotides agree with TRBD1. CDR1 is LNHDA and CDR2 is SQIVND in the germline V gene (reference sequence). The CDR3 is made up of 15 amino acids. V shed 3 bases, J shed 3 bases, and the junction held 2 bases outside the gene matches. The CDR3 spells CASSIDRGLGNTIYF. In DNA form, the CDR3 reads TGTGCCAGTAGTATCGACAGGGGGCTTGGAAACACCATATATTTT.

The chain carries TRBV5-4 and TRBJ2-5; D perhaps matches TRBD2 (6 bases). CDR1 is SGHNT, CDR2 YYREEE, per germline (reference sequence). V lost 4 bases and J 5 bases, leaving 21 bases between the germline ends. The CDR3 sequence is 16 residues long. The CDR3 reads CASSIPTSGKRETQYF. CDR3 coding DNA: TGTGCCAGCAGCATCCCGACTAGTGGCAAAAGGGAGACCCAGTACTTC.

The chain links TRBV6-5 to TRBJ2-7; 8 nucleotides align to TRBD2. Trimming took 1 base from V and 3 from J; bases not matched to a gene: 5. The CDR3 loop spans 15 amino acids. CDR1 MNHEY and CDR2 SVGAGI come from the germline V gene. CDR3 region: CASSYWVSGIYEQYF. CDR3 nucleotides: TGTGCCAGCAGTTACTGGGTTAGCGGGATCTACGAGCAGTACTTC.

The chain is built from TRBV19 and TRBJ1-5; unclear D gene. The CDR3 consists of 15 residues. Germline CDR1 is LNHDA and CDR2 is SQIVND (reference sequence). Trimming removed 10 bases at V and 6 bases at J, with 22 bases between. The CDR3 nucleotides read TGTGCCATAACGAATTCCGGTTTGGGCAGTCAGCCCCAGCATTTT. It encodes CAITNSGLGSQPQHF. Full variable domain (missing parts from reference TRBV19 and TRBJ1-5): DGGITQSPKYLFRKEGQNVTLSCEQNLNHDAMYWYRQDPGQGLRLIYYSQIVNDFQKGDIAEGYSVSREKKESFPLTVTSAQKNPTAFYLCAITNSGLGSQPQHFGDGTRLSIL.

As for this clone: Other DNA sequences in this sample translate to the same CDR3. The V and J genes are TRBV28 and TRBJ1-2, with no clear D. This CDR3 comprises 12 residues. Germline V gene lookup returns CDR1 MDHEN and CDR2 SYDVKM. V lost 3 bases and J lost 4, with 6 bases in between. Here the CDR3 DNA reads TGTGCCAGCAGTTTGGGAGGCTATGGCTACACCTTC. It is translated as CASSLGGYGYTF.

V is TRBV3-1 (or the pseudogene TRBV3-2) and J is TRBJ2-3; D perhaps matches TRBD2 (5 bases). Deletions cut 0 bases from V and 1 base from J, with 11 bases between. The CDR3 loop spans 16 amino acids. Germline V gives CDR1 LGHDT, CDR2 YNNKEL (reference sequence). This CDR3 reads CASSQDLRAGTDTQYF. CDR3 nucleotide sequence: TGTGCCAGCAGCCAAGATCTGCGGGCGGGCACAGATACGCAGTATTTT.

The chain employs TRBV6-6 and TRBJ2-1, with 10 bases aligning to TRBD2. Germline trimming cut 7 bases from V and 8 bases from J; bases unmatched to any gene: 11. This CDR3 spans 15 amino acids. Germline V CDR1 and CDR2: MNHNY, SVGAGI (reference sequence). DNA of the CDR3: TGTGCCAGCACCAACCTAGCGGGAGTGCCCGATGAGCAGTTCTTC. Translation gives CASTNLAGVPDEQFF.

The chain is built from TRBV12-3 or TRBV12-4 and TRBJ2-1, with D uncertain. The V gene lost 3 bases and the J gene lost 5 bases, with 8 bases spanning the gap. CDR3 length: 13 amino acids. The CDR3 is CASSFGLHNEQFF. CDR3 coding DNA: TGTGCCAGCAGTTTCGGGTTGCACAATGAGCAGTTCTTC.

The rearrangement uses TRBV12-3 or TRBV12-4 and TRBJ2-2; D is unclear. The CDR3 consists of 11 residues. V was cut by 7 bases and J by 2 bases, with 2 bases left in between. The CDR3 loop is CASTNTGELFF. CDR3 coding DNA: TGTGCCAGCACTAACACCGGGGAGCTGTTTTTT.

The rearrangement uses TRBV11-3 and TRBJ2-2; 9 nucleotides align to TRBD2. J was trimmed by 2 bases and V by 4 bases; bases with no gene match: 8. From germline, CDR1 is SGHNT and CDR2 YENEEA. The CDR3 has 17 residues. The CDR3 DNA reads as TGTGCCAGCAGCTCCCCAGCGGGAGGCCCTAACACCGGGGAGCTGTTTTTT. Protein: CASSSPAGGPNTGELFF.

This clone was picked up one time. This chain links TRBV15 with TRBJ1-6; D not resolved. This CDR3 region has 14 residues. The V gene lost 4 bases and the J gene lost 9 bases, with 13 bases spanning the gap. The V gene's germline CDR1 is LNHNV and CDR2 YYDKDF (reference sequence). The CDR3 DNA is TGTGCCACCAGCATCGGTATCGGGAGTTCACCCCTCCACTTT. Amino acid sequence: CATSIGIGSSPLHF.

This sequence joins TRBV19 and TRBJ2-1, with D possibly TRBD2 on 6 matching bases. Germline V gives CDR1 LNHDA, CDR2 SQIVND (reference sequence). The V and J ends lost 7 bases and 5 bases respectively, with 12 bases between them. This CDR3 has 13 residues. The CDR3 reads CASIGGLNNEQFF. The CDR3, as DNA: TGTGCCAGTATCGGGGGACTCAACAATGAGCAGTTCTTC.

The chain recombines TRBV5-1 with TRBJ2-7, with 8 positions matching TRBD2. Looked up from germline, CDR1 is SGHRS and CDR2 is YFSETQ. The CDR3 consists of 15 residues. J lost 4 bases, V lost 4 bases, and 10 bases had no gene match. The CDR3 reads CASSLGVAGSYEQYF. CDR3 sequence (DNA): TGCGCCAGCAGCCTAGGGGTAGCGGGATCTTACGAGCAGTACTTC.